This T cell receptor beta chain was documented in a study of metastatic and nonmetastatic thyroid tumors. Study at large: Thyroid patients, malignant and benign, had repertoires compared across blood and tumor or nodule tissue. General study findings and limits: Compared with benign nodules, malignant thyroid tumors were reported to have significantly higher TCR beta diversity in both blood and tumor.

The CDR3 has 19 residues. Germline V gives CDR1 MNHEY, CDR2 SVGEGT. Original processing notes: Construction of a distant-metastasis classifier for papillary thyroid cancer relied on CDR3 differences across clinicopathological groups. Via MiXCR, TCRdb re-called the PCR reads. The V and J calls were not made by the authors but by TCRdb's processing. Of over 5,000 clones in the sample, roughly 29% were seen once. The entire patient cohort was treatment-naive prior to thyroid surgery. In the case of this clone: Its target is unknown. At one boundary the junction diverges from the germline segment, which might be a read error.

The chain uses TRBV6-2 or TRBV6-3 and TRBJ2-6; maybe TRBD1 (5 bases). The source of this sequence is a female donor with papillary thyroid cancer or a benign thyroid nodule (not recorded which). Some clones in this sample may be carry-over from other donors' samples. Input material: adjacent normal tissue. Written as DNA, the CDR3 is TGTGCCAGCACCCCACGCTCGGGCCAGGGAAGGTTTGGGGCAAACGTCATGAGTTTC. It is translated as CASTPRSGQGRFGANVMSF.